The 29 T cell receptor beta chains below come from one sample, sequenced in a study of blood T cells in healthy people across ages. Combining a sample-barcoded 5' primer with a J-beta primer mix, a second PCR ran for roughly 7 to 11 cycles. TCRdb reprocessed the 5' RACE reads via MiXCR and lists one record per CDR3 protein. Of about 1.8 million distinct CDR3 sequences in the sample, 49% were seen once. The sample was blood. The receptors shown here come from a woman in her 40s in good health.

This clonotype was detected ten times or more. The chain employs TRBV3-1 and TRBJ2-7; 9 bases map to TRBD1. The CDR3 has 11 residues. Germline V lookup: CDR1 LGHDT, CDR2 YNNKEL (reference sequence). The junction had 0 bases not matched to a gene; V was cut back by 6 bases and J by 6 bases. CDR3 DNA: TGTGCCAGCAGGGACAGGGGCGAGCAGTACTTC. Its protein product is CASRDRGEQYF.

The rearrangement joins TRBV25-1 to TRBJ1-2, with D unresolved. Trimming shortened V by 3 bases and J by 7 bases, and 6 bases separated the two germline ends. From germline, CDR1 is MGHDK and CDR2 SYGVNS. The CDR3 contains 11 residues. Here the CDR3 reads CASSDWAGYTF. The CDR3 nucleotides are TGTGCCAGCAGTGACTGGGCTGGCTACACCTTC.

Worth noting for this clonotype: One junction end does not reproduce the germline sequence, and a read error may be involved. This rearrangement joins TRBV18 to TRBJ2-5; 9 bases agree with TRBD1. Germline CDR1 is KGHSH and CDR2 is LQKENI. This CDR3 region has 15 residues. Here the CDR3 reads CTSSPPQGAGETQYF. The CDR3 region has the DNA TGTACCAGCTCACCACCACAGGGGGCTGGGGAGACCCAGTACTTC.

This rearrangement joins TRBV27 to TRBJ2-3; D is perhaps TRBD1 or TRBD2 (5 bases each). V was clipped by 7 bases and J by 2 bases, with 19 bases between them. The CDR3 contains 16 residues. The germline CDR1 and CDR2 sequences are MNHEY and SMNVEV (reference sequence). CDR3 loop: CASNVAGTAYTDTQYF. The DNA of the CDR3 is TGTGCCAGCAACGTTGCCGGGACCGCGTACACAGATACGCAGTATTTT.

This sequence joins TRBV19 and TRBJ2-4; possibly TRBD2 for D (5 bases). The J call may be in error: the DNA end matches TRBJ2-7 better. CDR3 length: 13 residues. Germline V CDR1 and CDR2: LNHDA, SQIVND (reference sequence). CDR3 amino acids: CASSAVPGNEQYF. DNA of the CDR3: TGTGCCAGTAGTGCGGTTCCGGGGAACGAGCAGTACTTC.

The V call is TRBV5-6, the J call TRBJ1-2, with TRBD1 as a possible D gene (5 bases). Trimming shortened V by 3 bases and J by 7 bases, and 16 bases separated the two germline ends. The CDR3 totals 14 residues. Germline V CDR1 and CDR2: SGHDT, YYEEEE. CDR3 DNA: TGTGCCAGCAGCTCAGGGCCTTCCGGGAGTGGCTACACCTTC. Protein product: CASSSGPSGSGYTF.

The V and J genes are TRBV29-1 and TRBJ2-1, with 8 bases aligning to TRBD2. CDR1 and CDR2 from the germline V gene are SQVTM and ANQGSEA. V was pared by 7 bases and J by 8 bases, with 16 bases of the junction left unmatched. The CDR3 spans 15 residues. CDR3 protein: CSAEGGGGPADEQFF. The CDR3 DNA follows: TGCAGCGCTGAGGGGGGCGGGGGGCCTGCAGATGAGCAGTTCTTC.

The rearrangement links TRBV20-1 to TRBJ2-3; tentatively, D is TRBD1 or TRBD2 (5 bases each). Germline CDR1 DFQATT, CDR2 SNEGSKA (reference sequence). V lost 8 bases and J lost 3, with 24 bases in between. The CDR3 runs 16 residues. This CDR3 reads CSPRSSTPGTTDTQYF. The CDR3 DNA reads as TGCAGTCCGCGCTCCTCGACACCCGGGACGACAGATACGCAGTATTTT.

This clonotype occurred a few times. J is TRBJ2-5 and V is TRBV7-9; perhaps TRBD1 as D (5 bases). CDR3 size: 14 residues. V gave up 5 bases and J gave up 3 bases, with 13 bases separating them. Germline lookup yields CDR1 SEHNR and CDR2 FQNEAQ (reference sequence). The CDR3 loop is CASSLTAQEETQYF. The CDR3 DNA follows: TGTGCCAGCAGCCTTACGGCACAGGAAGAGACCCAGTACTTC. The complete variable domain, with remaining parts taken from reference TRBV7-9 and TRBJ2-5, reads DTGVSQNPRHKITKRGQNVTFRCDPISEHNRLYWYRQTLGQGPEFLTYFQNEAQLEKSRLLSDRFSAERPKGSFSTLEIQRTEQGDSAMYLCASSLTAQEETQYFGPGTRLLVL.

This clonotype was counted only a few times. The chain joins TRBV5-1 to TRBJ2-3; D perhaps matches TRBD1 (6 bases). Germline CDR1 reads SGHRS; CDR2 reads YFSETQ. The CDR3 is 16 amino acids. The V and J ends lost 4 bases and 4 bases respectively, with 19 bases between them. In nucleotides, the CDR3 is TGCGCCAGCAGCGCGTACAGGGTAGGGAGCGCAGATACGCAGTATTTT. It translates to CASSAYRVGSADTQYF.

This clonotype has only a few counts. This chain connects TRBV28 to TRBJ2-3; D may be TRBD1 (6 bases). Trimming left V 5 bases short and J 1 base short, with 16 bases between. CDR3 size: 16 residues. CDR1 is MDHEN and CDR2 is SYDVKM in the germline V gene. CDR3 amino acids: CASSQTGTVGTDTQYF. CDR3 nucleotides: TGTGCCAGCAGTCAAACAGGGACGGTGGGCACAGATACGCAGTATTTT. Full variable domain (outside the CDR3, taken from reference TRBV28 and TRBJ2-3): DVKVTQSSRYLVKRTGEKVFLECVQDMDHENMFWYRQDPGLGLRLIYFSYDVKMKEKGDIPEGYSVSREKKERFSLILESASTNQTSMYLCASSQTGTVGTDTQYFGPGTRLTVL.

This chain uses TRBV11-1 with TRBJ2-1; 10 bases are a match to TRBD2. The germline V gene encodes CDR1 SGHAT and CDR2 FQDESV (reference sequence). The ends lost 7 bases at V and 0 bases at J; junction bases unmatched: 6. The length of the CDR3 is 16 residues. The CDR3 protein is CASMPAGGSSYNEQFF. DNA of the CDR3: TGTGCCAGCATGCCAGCGGGGGGGAGCTCCTACAATGAGCAGTTCTTC.

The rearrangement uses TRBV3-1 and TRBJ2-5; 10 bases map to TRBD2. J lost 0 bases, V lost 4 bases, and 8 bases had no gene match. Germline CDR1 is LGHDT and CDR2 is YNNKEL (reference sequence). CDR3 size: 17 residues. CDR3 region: CASSRGLAEKNQETQYF. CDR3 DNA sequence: TGTGCCAGCAGCCGAGGACTAGCGGAGAAGAACCAAGAGACCCAGTACTTC.

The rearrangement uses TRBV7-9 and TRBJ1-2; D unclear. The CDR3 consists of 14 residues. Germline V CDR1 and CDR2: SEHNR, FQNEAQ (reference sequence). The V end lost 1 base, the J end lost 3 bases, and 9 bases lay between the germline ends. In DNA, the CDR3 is TGTGCCAGCAGCTTAGTCGGGATTCACTATGGCTACACCTTC. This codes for CASSLVGIHYGYTF.

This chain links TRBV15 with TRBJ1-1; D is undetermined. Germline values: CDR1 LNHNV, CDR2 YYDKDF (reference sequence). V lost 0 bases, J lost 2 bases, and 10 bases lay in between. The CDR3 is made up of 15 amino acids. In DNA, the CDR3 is TGTGCCACCAGCAGAGATGTACGGTTTAACACTGAAGCTTTCTTT. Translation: CATSRDVRFNTEAFF.

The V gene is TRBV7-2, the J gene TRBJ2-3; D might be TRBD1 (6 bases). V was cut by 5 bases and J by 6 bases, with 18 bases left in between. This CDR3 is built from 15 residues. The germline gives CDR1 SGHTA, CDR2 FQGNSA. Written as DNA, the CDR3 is TGTGCCAGCAGCCCTCGGACAGCTGACATTGATACGCAGTATTTT. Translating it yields CASSPRTADIDTQYF.

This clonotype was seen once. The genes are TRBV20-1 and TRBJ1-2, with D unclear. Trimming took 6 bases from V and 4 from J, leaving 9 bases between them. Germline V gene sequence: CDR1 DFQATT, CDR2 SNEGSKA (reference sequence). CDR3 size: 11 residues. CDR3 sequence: CSADAGYGYTF. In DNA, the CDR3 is TGCAGTGCCGACGCGGGCTATGGCTACACCTTC.

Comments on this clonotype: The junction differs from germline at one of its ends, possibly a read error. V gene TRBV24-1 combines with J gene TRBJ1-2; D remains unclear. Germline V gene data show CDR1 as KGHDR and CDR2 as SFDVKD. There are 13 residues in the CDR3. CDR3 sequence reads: CATSEAVVYGYTF. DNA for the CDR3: TGTGCCACCAGTGAGGCGGTTGTCTATGGTTACACCTTC.

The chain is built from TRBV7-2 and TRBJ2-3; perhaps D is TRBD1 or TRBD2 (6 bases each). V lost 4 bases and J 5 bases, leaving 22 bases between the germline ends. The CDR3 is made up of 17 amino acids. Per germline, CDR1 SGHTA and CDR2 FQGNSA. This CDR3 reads CASSSGAARGEQDTQYF. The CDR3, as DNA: TGTGCCAGCAGCTCGGGGGCGGCCCGCGGGGAACAAGATACGCAGTATTTT.

The CDR3 protein is CAISDGSGGPEETQYF. CDR3 DNA: TGTGCCATCAGTGATGGTAGCGGGGGGCCTGAAGAGACCCAGTACTTC. This chain links TRBV10-3 with TRBJ2-5; 10 nucleotides line up with TRBD2. Trimming cost V 3 bases and J 3 bases; bases outside gene matches: 7. The CDR3 spans 16 residues. Looked up from germline, CDR1 is ENHRY and CDR2 is SYGVKD.

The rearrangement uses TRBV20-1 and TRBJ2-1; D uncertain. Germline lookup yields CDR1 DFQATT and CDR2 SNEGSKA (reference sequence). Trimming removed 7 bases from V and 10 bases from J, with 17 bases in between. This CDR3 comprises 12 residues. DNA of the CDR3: TGCAGTGTTCCTCTTGGATTACTCGAGCAGTTCTTC. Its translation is CSVPLGLLEQFF.

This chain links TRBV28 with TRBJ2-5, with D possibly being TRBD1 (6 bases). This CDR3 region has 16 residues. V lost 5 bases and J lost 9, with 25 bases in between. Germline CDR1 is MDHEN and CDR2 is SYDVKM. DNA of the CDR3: TGTGCCAGCAGTGTATACTCACAGGGTCGTCCTCTCGCCCAGTACTTC. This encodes CASSVYSQGRPLAQYF.

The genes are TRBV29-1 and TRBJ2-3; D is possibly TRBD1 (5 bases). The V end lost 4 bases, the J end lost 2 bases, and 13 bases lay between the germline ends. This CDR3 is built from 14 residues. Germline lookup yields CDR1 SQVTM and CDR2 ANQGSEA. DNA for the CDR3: TGCAGCGTTGGGCCCAGGGCATCCACAGATACGCAGTATTTT. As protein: CSVGPRASTDTQYF.

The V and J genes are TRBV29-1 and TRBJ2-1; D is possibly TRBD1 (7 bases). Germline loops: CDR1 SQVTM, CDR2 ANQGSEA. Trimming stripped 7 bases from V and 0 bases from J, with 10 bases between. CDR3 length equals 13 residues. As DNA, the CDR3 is TGCAGCGCGGGGGACAGCTCCTACAATGAGCAGTTCTTC. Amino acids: CSAGDSSYNEQFF.

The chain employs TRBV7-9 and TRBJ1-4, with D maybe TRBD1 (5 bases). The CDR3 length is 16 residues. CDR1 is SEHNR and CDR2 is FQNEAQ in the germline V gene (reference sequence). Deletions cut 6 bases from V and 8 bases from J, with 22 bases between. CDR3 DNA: TGTGCCAGCAGTCCCAATAGGGGAACCGGCAGAGAAAAACTGTTTTTT. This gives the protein CASSPNRGTGREKLFF.

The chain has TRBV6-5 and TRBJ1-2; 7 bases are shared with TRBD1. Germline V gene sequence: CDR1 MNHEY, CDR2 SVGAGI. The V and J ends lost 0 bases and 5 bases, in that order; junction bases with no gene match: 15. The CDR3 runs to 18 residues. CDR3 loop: CASSYSTGLRPGLYGYTF. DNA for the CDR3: TGTGCCAGCAGTTACTCGACAGGGCTGCGCCCTGGACTATATGGCTACACCTTC.

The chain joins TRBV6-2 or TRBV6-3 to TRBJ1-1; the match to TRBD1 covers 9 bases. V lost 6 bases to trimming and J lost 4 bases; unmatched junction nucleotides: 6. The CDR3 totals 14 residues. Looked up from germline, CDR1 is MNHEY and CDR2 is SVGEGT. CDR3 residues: CASSAQGAATEAFF. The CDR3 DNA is TGTGCCAGCAGCGCACAGGGGGCGGCCACTGAAGCTTTCTTT.

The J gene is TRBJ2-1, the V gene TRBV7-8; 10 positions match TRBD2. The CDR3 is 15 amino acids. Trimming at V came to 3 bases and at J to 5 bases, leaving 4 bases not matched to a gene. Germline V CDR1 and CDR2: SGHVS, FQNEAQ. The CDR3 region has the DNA TGTGCCAGCAGCTTTATAAGCGGGGGGGACAATGAGCAGTTCTTC. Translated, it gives CASSFISGGDNEQFF.

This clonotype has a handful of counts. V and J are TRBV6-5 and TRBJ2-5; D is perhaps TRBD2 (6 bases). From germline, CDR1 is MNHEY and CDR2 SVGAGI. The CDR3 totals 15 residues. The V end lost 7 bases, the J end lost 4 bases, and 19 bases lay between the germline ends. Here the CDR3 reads CASKKSGGVGETQYF. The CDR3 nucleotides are TGTGCCAGCAAAAAGTCAGGCGGGGTCGGAGAGACCCAGTACTTC.